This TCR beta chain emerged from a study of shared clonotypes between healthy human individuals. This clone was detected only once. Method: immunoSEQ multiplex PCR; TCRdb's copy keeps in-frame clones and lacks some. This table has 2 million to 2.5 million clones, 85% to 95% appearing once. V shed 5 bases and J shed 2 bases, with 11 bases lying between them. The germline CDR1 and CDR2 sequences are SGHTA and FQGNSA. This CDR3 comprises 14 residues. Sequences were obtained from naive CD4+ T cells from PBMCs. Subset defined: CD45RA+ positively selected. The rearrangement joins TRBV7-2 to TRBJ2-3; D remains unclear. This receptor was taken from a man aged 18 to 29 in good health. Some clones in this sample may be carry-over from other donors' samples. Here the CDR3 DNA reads TGTGCCAGCAGCCGCGCCGAGAACACAGATACGCAGTATTTT. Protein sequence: CASSRAENTDTQYF. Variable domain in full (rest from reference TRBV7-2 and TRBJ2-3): GAGVSQSPSNKVTEKGKDVELRCDPISGHTALYWYRQSLGQGLEFLIYFQGNSAPDKSGLPSDRFSAERTGGSVSTLTIQRTQQEDSAVYLCASSRAENTDTQYFGPGTRLTVL.